This TCR beta chain was observed in a study of T cell responses to AZD1222 COVID-19 vaccine. General observations from the study: The study found vaccine-associated CD4 TCRs spanning spike, dominant at 160-218 and 743-854.

Of note for this clone: Antigen: not known.

Produced via immunoSEQ multiplex PCR; TCRdb's table is partial and in-frame only. The profile shows under 100,000 clones, over 70% of them singletons. V was pared by 9 bases and J by 6 bases, with 9 bases of the junction left unmatched. Germline values: CDR1 KGHDR, CDR2 SFDVKD. This CDR3 has 15 amino acids. The starting material was peripheral blood, obtained on day 0 of AZD1222 vaccination. This clonotype was sampled from an adult in good health. V gene TRBV24-1 combines with J gene TRBJ2-2; TRBD2 aligns across 10 bases. The CDR3 DNA is TGTGCCACCGCGTCTAGCGGGAGATGGGCCGGGGAGCTGTTTTTT. Protein sequence: CATASSGRWAGELFF.